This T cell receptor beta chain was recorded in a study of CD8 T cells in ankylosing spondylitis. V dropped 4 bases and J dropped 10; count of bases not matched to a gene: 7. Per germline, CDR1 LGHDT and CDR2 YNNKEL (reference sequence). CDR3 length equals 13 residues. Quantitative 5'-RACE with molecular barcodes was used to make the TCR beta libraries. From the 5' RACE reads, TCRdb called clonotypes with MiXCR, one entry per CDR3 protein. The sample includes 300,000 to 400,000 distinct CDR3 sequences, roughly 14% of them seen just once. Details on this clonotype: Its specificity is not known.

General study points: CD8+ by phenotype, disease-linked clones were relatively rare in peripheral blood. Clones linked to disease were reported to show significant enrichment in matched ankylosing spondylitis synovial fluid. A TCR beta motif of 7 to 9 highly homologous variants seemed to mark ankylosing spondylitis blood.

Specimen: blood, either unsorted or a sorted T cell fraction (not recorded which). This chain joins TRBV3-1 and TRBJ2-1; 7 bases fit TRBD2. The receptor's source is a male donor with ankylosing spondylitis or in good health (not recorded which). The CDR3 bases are TGTGCCAGCAGCCGCCCTGGGAGGGTCGAGCAGTTCTTC. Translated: CASSRPGRVEQFF.